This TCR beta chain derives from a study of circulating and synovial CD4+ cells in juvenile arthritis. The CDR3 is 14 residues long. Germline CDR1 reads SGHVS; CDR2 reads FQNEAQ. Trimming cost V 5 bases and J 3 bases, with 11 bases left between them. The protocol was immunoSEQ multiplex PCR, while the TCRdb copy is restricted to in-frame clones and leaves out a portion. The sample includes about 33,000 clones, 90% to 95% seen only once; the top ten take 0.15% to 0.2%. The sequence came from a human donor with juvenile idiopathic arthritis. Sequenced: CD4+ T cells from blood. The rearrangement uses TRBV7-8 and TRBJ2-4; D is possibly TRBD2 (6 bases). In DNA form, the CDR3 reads TGTGCCAGCAGCCCTAGCGCCAACAAAAACATTCAGTACTTC. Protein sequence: CASSPSANKNIQYF.